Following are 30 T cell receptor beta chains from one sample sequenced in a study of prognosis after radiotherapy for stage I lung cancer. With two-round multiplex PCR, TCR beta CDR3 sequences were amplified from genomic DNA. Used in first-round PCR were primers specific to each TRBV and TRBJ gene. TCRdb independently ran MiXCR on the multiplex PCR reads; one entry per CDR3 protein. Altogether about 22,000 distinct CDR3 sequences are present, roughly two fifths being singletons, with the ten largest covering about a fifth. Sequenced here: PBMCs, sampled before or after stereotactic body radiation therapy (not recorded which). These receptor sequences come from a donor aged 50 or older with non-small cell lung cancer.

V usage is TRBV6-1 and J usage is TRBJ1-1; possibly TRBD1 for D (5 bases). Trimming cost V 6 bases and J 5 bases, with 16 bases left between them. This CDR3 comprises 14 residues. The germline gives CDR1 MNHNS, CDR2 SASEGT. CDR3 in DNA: TGTGCCAGCAGCCTGTGGGGGGTTGGGACTGAAGCTTTCTTT. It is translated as CASSLWGVGTEAFF.

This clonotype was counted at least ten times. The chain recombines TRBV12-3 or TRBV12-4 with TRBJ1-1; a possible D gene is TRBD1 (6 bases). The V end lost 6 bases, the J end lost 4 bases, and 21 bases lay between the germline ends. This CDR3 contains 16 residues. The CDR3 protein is CASSPQGGRWSTEAFF. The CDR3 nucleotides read TGTGCCAGCAGCCCCCAAGGGGGGCGGTGGAGCACTGAAGCTTTCTTT.

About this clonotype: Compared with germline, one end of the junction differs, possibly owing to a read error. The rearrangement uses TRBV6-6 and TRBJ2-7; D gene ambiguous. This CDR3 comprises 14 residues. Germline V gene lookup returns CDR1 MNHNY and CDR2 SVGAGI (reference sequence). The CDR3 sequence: CASSYSSSSVREHF. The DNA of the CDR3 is TGTGCCAGCAGTTACTCGTCATCTTCTGTACGTGAGCACTTC.

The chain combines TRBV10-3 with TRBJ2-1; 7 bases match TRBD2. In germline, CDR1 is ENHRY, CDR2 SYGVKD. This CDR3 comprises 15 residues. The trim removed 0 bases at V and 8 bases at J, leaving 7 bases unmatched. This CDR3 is CAISESWEGRDEQFF. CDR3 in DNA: TGTGCCATCAGTGAGTCTTGGGAGGGCCGGGATGAGCAGTTCTTC.

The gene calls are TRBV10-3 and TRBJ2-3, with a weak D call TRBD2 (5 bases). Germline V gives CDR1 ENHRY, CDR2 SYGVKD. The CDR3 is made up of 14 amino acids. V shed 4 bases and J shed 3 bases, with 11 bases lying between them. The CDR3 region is CAISGLRETDTQYF. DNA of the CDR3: TGTGCCATCAGTGGGTTAAGGGAGACAGATACGCAGTATTTT.

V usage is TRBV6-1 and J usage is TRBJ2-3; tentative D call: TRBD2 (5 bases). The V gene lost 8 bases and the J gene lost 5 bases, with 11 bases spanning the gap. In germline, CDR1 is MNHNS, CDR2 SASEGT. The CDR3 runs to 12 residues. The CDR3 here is CASAKAGDTQYF. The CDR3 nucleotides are TGTGCCAGCGCCAAGGCGGGAGATACGCAGTATTTT.

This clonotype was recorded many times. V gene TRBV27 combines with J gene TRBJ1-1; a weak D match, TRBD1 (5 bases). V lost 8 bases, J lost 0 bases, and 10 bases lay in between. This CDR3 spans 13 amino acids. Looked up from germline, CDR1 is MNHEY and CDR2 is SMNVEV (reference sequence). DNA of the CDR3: TGTGCCAGCCGGGGGACCCTGAACACTGAAGCTTTCTTT. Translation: CASRGTLNTEAFF.

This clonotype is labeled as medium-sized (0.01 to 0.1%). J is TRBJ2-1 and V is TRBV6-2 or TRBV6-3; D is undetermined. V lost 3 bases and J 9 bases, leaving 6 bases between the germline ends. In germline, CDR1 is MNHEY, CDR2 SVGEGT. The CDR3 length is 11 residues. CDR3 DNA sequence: TGTGCCAGCAGTTATATGGGTGAGCAGTTCTTC. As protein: CASSYMGEQFF.

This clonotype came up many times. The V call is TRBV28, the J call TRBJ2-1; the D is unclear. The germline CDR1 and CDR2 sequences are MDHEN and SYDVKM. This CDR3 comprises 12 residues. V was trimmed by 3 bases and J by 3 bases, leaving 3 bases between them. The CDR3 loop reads CASSLNYNEQFF. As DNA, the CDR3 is TGTGCCAGCAGTTTGAACTACAATGAGCAGTTCTTC.

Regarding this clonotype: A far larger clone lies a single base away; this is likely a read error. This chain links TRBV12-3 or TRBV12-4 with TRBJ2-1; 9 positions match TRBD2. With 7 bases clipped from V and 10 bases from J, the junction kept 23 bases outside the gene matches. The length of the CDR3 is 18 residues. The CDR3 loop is CASTPRRSSGSRIYEQFF. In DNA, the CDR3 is TGTGCCAGCACTCCCCGGCGGAGTAGCGGGAGTAGGATTTACGAGCAGTTCTTC.

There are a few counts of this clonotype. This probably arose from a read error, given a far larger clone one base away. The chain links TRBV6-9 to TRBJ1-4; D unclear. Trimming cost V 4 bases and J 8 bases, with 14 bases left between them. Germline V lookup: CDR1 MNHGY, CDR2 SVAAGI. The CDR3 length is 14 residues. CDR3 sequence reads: CASSSPVAGEKLFF. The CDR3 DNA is TGTGCCAGCAGTTCCCCAGTGGCGGGAGAAAAACTGTTTTTT.

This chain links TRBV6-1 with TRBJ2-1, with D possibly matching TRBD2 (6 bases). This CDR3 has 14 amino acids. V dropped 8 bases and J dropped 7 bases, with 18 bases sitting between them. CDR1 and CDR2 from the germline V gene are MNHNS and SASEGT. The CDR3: CASQRVGPRNEQFF. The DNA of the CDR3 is TGTGCCAGCCAGCGGGTGGGTCCCCGGAATGAGCAGTTCTTC.

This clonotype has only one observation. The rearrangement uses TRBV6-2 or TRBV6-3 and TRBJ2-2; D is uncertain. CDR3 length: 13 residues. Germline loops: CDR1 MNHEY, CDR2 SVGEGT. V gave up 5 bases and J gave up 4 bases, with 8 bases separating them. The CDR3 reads CASSDLFTGELFF. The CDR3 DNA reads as TGTGCCAGCAGTGACTTGTTCACCGGGGAGCTGTTTTTT.

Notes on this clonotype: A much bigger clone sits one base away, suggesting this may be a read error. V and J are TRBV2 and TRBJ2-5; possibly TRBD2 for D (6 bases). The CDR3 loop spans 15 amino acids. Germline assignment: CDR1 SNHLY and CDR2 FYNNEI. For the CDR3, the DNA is TGTGCCAGCAGCCACGCCTATCGGCGGGAAGATACCCAGTACTTC. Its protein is CASSHAYRREDTQYF.

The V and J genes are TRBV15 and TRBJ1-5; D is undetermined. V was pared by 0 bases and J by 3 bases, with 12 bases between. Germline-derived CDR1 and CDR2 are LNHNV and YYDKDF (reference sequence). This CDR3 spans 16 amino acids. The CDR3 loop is CATSRDPGRPNQPQHF. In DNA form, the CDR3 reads TGTGCCACCAGCAGAGATCCCGGGCGGCCCAATCAGCCCCAGCATTTT.

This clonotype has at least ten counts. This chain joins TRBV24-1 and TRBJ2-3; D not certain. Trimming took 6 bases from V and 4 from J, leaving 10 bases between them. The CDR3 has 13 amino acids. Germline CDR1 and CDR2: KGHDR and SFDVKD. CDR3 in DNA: TGTGCCACCAGTCAAACAGCCCCAGATACGCAGTATTTT. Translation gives CATSQTAPDTQYF.

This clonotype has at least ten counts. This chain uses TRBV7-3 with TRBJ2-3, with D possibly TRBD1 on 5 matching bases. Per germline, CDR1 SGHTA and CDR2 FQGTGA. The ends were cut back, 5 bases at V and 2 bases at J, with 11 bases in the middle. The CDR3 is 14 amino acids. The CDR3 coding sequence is TGTGCCAGCAGCCCTGGACACGTCACAGATACGCAGTATTTT. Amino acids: CASSPGHVTDTQYF.

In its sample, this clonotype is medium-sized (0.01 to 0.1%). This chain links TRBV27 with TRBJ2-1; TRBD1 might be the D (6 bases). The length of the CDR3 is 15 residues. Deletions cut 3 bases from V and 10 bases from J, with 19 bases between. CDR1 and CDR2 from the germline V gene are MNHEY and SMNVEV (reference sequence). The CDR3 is CASSFFGQRGTEQFF. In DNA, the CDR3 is TGTGCCAGCAGTTTTTTTGGGCAGAGGGGGACCGAGCAGTTCTTC.

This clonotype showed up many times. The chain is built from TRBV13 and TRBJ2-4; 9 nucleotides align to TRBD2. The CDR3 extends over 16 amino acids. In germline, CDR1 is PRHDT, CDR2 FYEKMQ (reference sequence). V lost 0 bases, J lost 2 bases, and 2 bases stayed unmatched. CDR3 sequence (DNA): TGTGCCAGCAGCTTAGGGCGGGAGGGGACCAAAAACATTCAGTACTTC. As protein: CASSLGREGTKNIQYF.

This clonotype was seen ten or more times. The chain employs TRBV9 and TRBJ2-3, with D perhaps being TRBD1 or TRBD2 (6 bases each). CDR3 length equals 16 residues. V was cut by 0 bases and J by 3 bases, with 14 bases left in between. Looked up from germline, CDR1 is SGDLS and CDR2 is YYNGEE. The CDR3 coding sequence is TGTGCCAGCAGCGTAGGGCGGAGGGGGGTTACAGATACGCAGTATTTT. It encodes CASSVGRRGVTDTQYF.

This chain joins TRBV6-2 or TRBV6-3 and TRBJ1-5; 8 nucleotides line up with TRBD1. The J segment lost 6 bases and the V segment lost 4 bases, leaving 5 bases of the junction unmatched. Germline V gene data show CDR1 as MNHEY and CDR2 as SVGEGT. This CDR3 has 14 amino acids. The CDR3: CASSFDRGSQPQHF. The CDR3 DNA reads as TGTGCCAGCAGTTTCGACAGGGGTAGTCAGCCCCAGCATTTT.

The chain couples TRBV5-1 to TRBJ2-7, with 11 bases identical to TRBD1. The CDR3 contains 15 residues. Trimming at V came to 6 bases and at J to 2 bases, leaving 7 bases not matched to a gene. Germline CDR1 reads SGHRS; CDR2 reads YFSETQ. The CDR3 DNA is TGCGCCAGCAAACTTGGACAGGGGGCGACCTACGAGCAGTACTTC. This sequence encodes CASKLGQGATYEQYF.

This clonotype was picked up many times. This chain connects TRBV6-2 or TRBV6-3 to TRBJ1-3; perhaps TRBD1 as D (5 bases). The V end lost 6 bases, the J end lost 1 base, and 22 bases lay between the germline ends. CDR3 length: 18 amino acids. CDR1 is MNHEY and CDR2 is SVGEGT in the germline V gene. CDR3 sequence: CASSRDQGASPSGNTIYF. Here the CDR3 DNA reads TGTGCCAGCAGCCGAGATCAGGGAGCCTCTCCGTCTGGAAACACCATATATTTT.

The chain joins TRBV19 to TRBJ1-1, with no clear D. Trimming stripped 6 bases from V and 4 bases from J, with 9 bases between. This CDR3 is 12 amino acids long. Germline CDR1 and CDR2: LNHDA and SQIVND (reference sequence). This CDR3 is CASSWGGTEAFF. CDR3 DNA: TGTGCCAGTAGCTGGGGAGGCACTGAAGCTTTCTTT.

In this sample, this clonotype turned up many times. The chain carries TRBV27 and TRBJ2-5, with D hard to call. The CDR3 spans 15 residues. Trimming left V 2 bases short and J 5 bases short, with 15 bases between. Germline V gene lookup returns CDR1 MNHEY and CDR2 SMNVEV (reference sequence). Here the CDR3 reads CASSLILGAWETQYF. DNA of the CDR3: TGTGCCAGCAGTTTAATCTTGGGCGCTTGGGAGACCCAGTACTTC.

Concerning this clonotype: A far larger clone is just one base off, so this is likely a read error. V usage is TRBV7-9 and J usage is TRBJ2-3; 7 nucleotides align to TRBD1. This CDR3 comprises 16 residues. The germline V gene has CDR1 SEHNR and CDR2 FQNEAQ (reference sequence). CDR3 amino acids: CDSSPEQGTRTDTQYF. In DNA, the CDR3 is TGCGACAGCAGCCCAGAACAGGGGACCCGCACAGATACGCAGTATTTT.

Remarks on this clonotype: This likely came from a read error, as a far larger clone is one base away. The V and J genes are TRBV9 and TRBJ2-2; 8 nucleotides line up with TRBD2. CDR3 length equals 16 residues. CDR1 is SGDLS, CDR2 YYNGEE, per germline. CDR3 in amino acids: CASSLSGGSNTVELFF. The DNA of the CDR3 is TGTGCCAGCAGCTTATCGGGAGGGTCGAACACCGTGGAGCTGTTTTTT.

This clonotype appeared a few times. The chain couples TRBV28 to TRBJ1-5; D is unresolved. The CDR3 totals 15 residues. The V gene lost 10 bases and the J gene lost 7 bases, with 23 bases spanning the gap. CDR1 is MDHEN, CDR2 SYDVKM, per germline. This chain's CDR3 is CAISPGVGSRQPQHF. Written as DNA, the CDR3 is TGTGCCATTAGTCCCGGGGTGGGGTCGCGGCAGCCCCAGCATTTT.

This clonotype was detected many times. The CDR3 region has the DNA TGTGCCAGCGTGATGGCCTCTGGAAACACCATATATTTT. Translating gives CASVMASGNTIYF. The gene calls are TRBV2 and TRBJ1-3, with D uncertain. This CDR3 contains 13 residues. Trimming took off 8 bases at V and 0 bases at J, with 8 bases between the two ends. From germline, CDR1 is SNHLY and CDR2 FYNNEI.

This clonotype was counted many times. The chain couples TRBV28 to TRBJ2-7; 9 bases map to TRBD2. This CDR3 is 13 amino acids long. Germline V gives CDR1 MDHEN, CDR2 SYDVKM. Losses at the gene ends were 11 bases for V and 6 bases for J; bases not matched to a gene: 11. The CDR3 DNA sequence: TGTGCCCTGCGGGGGGGCTCTTCGTTCGAGCAGTACTTC. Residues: CALRGGSSFEQYF. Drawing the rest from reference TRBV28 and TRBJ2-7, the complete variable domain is DVKVTQSSRYLVKRTGEKVFLECVQDMDHENMFWYRQDPGLGLRLIYFSYDVKMKEKGDIPEGYSVSREKKERFSLILESASTNQTSMYLCALRGGSSFEQYFGPGTRLTVT.